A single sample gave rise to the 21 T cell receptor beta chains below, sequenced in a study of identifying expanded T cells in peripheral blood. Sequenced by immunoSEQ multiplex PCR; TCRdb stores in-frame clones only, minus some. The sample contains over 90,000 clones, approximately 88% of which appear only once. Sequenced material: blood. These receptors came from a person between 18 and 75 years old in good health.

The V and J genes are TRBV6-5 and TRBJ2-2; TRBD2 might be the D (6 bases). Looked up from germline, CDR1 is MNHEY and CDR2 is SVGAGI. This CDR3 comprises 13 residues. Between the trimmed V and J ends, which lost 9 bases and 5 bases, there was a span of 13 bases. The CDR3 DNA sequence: TGTGCCAGTTTACGGAGGGTAACCGGGGAGCTGTTTTTT. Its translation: CASLRRVTGELFF.

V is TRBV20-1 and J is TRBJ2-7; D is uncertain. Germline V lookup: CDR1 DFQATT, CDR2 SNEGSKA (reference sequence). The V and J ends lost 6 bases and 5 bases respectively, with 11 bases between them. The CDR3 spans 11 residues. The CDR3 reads CSAPRVDEQYF. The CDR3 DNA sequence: TGCAGTGCCCCTCGGGTAGACGAGCAGTACTTC.

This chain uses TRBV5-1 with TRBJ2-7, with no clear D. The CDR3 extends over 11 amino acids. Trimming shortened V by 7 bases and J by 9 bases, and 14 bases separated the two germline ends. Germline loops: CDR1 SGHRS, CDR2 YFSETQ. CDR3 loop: CASGPSRPQYF. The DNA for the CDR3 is TGCGCCAGCGGGCCCAGCCGGCCGCAGTACTTC.

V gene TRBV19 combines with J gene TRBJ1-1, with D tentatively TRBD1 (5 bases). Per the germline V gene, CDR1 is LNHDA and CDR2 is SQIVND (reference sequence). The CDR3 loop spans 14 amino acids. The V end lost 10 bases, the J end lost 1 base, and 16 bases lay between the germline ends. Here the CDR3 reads CATRGDRENTEAFF. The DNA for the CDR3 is TGTGCCACCCGGGGGGACCGCGAGAACACTGAAGCTTTCTTT.

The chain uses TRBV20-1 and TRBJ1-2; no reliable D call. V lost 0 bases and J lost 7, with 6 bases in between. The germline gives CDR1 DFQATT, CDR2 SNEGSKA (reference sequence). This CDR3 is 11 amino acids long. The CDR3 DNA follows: TGCAGTGCTAGAGATAAGACTGGCTACACCTTC. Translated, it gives CSARDKTGYTF.

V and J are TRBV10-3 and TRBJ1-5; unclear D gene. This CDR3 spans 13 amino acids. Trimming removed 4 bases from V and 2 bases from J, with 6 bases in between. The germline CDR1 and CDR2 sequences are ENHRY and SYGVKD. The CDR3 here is CAISGGGNQPQHF. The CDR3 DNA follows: TGTGCCATCAGTGGGGGAGGCAATCAGCCCCAGCATTTT.

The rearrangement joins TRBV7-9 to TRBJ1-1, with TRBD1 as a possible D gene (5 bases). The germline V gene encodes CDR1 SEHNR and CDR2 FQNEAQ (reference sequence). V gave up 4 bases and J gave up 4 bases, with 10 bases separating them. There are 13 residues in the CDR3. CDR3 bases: TGTGCCAGCAGCTCCGGCAGGGTCACTGAAGCTTTCTTT. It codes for CASSSGRVTEAFF.

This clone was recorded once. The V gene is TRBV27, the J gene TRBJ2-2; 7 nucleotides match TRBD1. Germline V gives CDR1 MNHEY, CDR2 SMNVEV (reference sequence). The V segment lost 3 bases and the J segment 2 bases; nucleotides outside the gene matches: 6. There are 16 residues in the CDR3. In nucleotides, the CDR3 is TGTGCCAGCAGTTTGGGGACAGAACCCAACACCGGGGAGCTGTTTTTT. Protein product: CASSLGTEPNTGELFF.

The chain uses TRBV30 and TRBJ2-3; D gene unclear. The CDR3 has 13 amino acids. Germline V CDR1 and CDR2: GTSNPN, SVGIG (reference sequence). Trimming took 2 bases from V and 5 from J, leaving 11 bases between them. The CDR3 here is CAWSKVFGDTQYF. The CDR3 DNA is TGTGCCTGGAGTAAGGTTTTTGGAGATACGCAGTATTTT.

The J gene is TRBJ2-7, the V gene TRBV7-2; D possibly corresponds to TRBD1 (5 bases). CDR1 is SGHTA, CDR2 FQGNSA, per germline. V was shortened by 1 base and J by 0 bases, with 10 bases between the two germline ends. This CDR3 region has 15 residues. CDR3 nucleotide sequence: TGTGCCAGCAGCTTAGTCCCGGACATCTCCTACGAGCAGTACTTC. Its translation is CASSLVPDISYEQYF.

CDR3 protein: CASSSGQTNTGELFF. In DNA form, the CDR3 reads TGTGCCAGCAGCTCTGGACAGACCAACACCGGGGAGCTGTTTTTT. The chain combines TRBV7-8 with TRBJ2-2; D may be TRBD1 (6 bases). This CDR3 region has 15 residues. The V end lost 4 bases, the J end lost 2 bases, and 11 bases lay between the germline ends. Germline lookup yields CDR1 SGHVS and CDR2 FQNEAQ.

CDR3 in amino acids: CASSAGQLLYGYTF. The CDR3, as DNA: TGTGCCAGCAGCGCGGGGCAGCTCCTCTATGGCTACACCTTC. The chain uses TRBV9 and TRBJ1-2, with D perhaps matching TRBD1 (5 bases). CDR1 is SGDLS, CDR2 YYNGEE, per germline. V shed 3 bases and J shed 4 bases, with 13 bases lying between them. The CDR3 has 14 residues.

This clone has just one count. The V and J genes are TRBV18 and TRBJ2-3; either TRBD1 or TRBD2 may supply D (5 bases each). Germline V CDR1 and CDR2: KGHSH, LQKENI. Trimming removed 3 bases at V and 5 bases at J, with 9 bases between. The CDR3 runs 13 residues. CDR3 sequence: CASSPGAGDTQYF. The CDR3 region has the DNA TGTGCCAGCTCACCCGGGGCCGGAGATACGCAGTATTTT.

The CDR3: CASSLVHATSYNEQFF. Here the CDR3 DNA reads TGTGCCAGCAGCTTAGTACACGCAACGTCCTACAATGAGCAGTTCTTC. The chain recombines TRBV7-8 with TRBJ2-1; D remains ambiguous. The CDR3 spans 16 residues. The V gene's germline CDR1 is SGHVS and CDR2 FQNEAQ. V lost 1 base, J lost 1 base, and 11 bases lay in between.

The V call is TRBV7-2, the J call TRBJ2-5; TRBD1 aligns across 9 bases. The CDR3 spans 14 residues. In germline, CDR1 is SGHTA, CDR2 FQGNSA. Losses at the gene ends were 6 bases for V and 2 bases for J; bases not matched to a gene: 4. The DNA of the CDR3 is TGTGCCAGCAGATTACAGGGGGCTCAAGAGACCCAGTACTTC. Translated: CASRLQGAQETQYF.

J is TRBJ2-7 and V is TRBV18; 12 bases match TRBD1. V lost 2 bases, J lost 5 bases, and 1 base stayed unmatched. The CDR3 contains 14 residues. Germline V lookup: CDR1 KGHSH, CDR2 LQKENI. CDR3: CASSPGTGGNEQYF. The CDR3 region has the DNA TGTGCCAGCTCACCAGGGACAGGGGGCAACGAGCAGTACTTC.

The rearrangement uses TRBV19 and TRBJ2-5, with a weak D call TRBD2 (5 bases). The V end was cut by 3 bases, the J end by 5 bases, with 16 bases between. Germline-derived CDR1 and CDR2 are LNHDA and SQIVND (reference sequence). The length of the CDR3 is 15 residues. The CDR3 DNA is TGTGCCAGTAGTATGGGATACAGCGAGGGCGAGACCCAGTACTTC. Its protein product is CASSMGYSEGETQYF. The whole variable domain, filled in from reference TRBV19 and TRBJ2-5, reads DGGITQSPKYLFRKEGQNVTLSCEQNLNHDAMYWYRQDPGQGLRLIYYSQIVNDFQKGDIAEGYSVSREKKESFPLTVTSAQKNPTAFYLCASSMGYSEGETQYFGPGTRLLVL.

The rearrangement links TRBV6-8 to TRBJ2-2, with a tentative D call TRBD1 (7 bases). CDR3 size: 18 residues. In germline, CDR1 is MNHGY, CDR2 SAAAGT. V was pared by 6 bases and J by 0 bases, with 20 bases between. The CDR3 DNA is TGTGCCAGCAGACCAGTTAGACAGGGAGGCGCGAACACCGGGGAGCTGTTTTTT. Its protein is CASRPVRQGGANTGELFF.

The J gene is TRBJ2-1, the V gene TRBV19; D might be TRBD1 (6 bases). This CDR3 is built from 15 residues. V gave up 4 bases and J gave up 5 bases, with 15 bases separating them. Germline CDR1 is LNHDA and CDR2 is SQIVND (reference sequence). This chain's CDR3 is CASSRGTSPHNEQFF. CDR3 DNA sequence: TGTGCCAGTAGTAGGGGGACATCACCCCACAATGAGCAGTTCTTC. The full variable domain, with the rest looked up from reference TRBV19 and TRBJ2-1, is DGGITQSPKYLFRKEGQNVTLSCEQNLNHDAMYWYRQDPGQGLRLIYYSQIVNDFQKGDIAEGYSVSREKKESFPLTVTSAQKNPTAFYLCASSRGTSPHNEQFFGPGTRLTVL.

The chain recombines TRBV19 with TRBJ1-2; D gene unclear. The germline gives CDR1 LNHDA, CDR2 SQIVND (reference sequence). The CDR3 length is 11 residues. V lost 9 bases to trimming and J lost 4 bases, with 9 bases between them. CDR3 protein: CASQALYGYTF. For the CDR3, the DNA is TGTGCCAGCCAGGCGCTCTATGGCTACACCTTC.

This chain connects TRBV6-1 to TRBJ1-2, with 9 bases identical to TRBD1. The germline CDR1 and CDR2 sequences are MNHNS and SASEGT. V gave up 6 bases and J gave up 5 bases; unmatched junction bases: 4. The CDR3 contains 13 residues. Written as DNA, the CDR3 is TGTGCCAGCAGCCCCGGGACAGGGTATGGCTACACCTTC. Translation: CASSPGTGYGYTF.